The sequence of this T cell receptor (beta chain) was determined in a study of blood T cell repertoires in COVID-19. Libraries were prepared by immunoSEQ multiplex PCR; TCRdb keeps only in-frame clonotypes and omits some of them. Of tens of thousands of clones detected, 90% appear once; the ten largest clones hold 5.3%. V was cut by 2 bases and J by 4 bases, with 17 bases left in between. The CDR3 runs to 15 residues. CDR1 is GTSNPN, CDR2 SVGIG, per germline (reference sequence). The chain links TRBV30 to TRBJ1-2, with D perhaps TRBD1 (6 bases). This sequence originates from a man aged 50-60 years with acute or convalescent COVID-19. Material for sequencing was peripheral blood. The CDR3 DNA reads as TGTGCCTGGAGTCGTGGGGGCGAGGGCTTCTATGGCTACACCTTC. Residues: CAWSRGGEGFYGYTF.